The 17 T cell receptor beta chains given below trace back to one sample, sequenced in a study of blood T cell repertoires in COVID-19. The assay was immunoSEQ multiplex PCR, and TCRdb's table has in-frame clones only and misses some. The table includes some 180,000 clones, about four fifths detected once. The material sequenced was peripheral blood. Receptors were obtained from a woman of 80 years or more with acute or convalescent COVID-19.

V gene TRBV11-3 combines with J gene TRBJ2-3; 8 bases match TRBD1. With 5 bases clipped from V and 6 bases from J, the junction kept 10 bases outside the gene matches. The CDR3 is made up of 15 amino acids. The V gene's germline CDR1 is SGHNT and CDR2 YENEEA. CDR3 bases: TGTGCCAGCAGCACCCGGACAGGGCCGGCCGATACGCAGTATTTT. Protein product: CASSTRTGPADTQYF.

The V call is TRBV7-9, the J call TRBJ1-2; possible D gene TRBD1, 6 bases. V was clipped by 0 bases and J by 7 bases, with 15 bases between them. This CDR3 is built from 15 residues. Looked up from germline, CDR1 is SEHNR and CDR2 is FQNEAQ (reference sequence). In nucleotides, the CDR3 is TGTGCCAGCAGCTTAGCGTTGCGGGGGGGCGGTGGCTACACCTTC. This translates into CASSLALRGGGGYTF.

The chain employs TRBV11-2 and TRBJ2-1; 10 bases agree with TRBD2. The CDR3 contains 15 residues. V trimming: 1 base; J trimming: 4 bases; junction bases outside the gene matches: 1. Germline V gene lookup returns CDR1 SGHAT and CDR2 FQNNGV. The CDR3 bases are TGTGCCAGCAGCTTAGTTAGCGGGGGGTACAATGAGCAGTTCTTC. Protein sequence: CASSLVSGGYNEQFF. Supplemented by reference TRBV11-2 and TRBJ2-1, the full variable domain reads EAGVAQSPRYKIIEKRQSVAFWCNPISGHATLYWYQQILGQGPKLLIQFQNNGVVDDSQLPKDRFSAERLKGVDSTLKIQPAKLEDSAVYLCASSLVSGGYNEQFFGPGTRLTVL.

The CDR3 DNA sequence: TGTGCCAGCAGCTCCGTCTCTCCCGGCGAGCAGTACTTC. Translation gives CASSSVSPGEQYF. The chain couples TRBV7-8 to TRBJ2-7; D gene ambiguous. Trimming left V 4 bases short and J 6 bases short, with 13 bases between. The CDR3 length is 13 residues. Germline V lookup: CDR1 SGHVS, CDR2 FQNEAQ.

The CDR3 region has the DNA TGTGCCACCAGCAGAGTACGGGGGGCGGGCGAGCAGTACTTC. Its protein product is CATSRVRGAGEQYF. The J gene is TRBJ2-7, the V gene TRBV15; maybe TRBD2 (7 bases). Germline V gene data show CDR1 as LNHNV and CDR2 as YYDKDF (reference sequence). The CDR3 extends over 14 amino acids. The ends were cut back, 1 base at V and 6 bases at J, with 13 bases in the middle.

The V and J genes are TRBV10-1 and TRBJ2-7, with 12 bases fitting TRBD2. CDR3 length: 13 residues. With V trimmed by 8 bases and J by 6 bases, 5 bases remained unmatched. Germline V gene sequence: CDR1 WNHNN, CDR2 SYGVQD (reference sequence). As DNA, the CDR3 is TGCGCCAGCGGAGGACTAGCGGGAAGCGAGCAGTACTTC. Translating gives CASGGLAGSEQYF.

This clone has more than one count but fewer than ten. The genes are TRBV29-1 and TRBJ2-1; 9 nucleotides match TRBD1. Germline V gene sequence: CDR1 SQVTM, CDR2 ANQGSEA. The V and J ends lost 3 bases and 5 bases, in that order; junction bases with no gene match: 8. CDR3 length: 15 amino acids. CDR3 region: CSVENRGRGNNEQFF. The CDR3 DNA is TGCAGCGTTGAGAACAGGGGGCGGGGGAACAATGAGCAGTTCTTC.

The CDR3 region has the DNA TGCAGTGTTGGCGGAAGCTACGAGCAGTACTTC. Encoded protein: CSVGGSYEQYF. V is TRBV20-1 and J is TRBJ2-7; D not certain. Deletions cut 7 bases from V and 3 bases from J, with 10 bases between. Germline V CDR1 and CDR2: DFQATT, SNEGSKA (reference sequence). This CDR3 spans 11 amino acids.

J is TRBJ1-5 and V is TRBV2; tentatively, D is TRBD1 (6 bases). Germline values: CDR1 SNHLY, CDR2 FYNNEI. V was trimmed by 6 bases and J by 0 bases, leaving 12 bases between them. This CDR3 is built from 15 residues. The CDR3 sequence is CASSRGGLSNQPQHF. CDR3 DNA sequence: TGTGCCAGCAGCCGGGGGGGCCTTAGCAATCAGCCCCAGCATTTT. Drawing the rest from reference TRBV2 and TRBJ1-5, the complete variable domain is EPEVTQTPSHQVTQMGQEVILRCVPISNHLYFYWYRQILGQKVEFLVSFYNNEISEKSEIFDDQFSVERPDGSNFTLKIRSTKLEDSAMYFCASSRGGLSNQPQHFGDGTRLSIL.

This chain links TRBV30 with TRBJ2-5, with TRBD1 as a possible D gene (6 bases). The length of the CDR3 is 15 residues. The V end was cut by 2 bases, the J end by 2 bases, with 15 bases between. Germline CDR1 is GTSNPN and CDR2 is SVGIG (reference sequence). CDR3 sequence: CAWSSGQGTQETQYF. As DNA, the CDR3 is TGTGCCTGGAGTAGTGGGCAGGGGACACAAGAGACCCAGTACTTC.

J is TRBJ1-1 and V is TRBV5-1, with a tentative D call TRBD1 (5 bases). Trimming left V 4 bases short and J 5 bases short, with 21 bases between. The CDR3 runs to 16 residues. CDR1 is SGHRS and CDR2 is YFSETQ in the germline V gene. Here the CDR3 DNA reads TGCGCCAGCAGCCAGGAGTGGGGGATAGGAGGGACTGAAGCTTTCTTT. This translates into CASSQEWGIGGTEAFF.

V usage is TRBV30 and J usage is TRBJ1-5; D is possibly TRBD1 (6 bases). Germline values: CDR1 GTSNPN, CDR2 SVGIG (reference sequence). The CDR3 runs 13 residues. V was clipped by 1 base and J by 5 bases, with 9 bases between them. The CDR3 loop reads CAWSGNRDQPQHF. In DNA form, the CDR3 reads TGTGCCTGGAGTGGAAACAGGGATCAGCCCCAGCATTTT.

The V and J genes are TRBV27 and TRBJ1-5; no firm D call. The CDR3 is 13 amino acids. Trimming pared 5 bases from V and 0 bases from J, leaving 5 bases between. From germline, CDR1 is MNHEY and CDR2 SMNVEV (reference sequence). CDR3 residues: CASSLFSNQPQHF. In DNA, the CDR3 is TGTGCCAGCAGTCTCTTTAGCAATCAGCCCCAGCATTTT.

The rearrangement joins TRBV7-9 to TRBJ1-6; D is undetermined. Germline V gives CDR1 SEHNR, CDR2 FQNEAQ (reference sequence). Trimming took off 3 bases at V and 7 bases at J, with 7 bases between the two ends. This CDR3 spans 13 amino acids. CDR3 protein: CASSLNLNSPLHF. DNA for the CDR3: TGTGCCAGCAGCTTGAACCTAAATTCACCCCTCCACTTT.

The rearrangement links TRBV6-4 to TRBJ2-7; possible D gene TRBD1, 5 bases. The germline V gene has CDR1 MRHNA and CDR2 SNTAGT. The germline V and J ends were trimmed by 6 bases and 1 base, with 22 bases remaining between them. CDR3 length: 17 residues. CDR3 DNA: TGTGCCAGCAGAGGGCAGGGTTACAGACTCCTATCCTACGAGCAGTACTTC. Translated: CASRGQGYRLLSYEQYF.

This chain links TRBV7-9 with TRBJ2-1; TRBD2 aligns across 8 bases. J gave up 7 bases and V 1 base, and 6 bases lay outside the gene matches. This CDR3 is 15 amino acids long. Germline V gene sequence: CDR1 SEHNR, CDR2 FQNEAQ (reference sequence). CDR3 in amino acids: CASSLVRGGMNEQFF. CDR3 in DNA: TGTGCCAGCAGCTTAGTACGGGGGGGCATGAATGAGCAGTTCTTC.

V gene TRBV19 combines with J gene TRBJ1-4, with a weak D call TRBD1 (5 bases). Per the germline V gene, CDR1 is LNHDA and CDR2 is SQIVND (reference sequence). This CDR3 is 15 amino acids long. Trimming stripped 5 bases from V and 8 bases from J, with 18 bases between. The CDR3 DNA follows: TGTGCCAGTAGTCCACAGGTCACGGGAGAAGAAAAACTGTTTTTT. It is translated as CASSPQVTGEEKLFF.